Sequencing of this T cell receptor beta chain was carried out in a study of T cells after yellow fever vaccination. Study-level points and caveats: Relatively few clonotypes were ones that appeared in both CD4 and CD8 compartments.

The CDR3 length is 13 residues. Germline CDR1 is KGHSH and CDR2 is LQKENI. As for this clonotype: Antigen specificity is unknown. The germline gene is not matched at one end of the junction; a read error may be the cause.

MiXCR was run by TCRdb on the 5' RACE reads, yielding one entry per CDR3 protein. Of about 300,000 distinct CDR3 sequences listed, approximately 10% are singletons. The TCR sequence derives from a man aged 18 to 29 who received the YFV17D yellow fever vaccine. The rearrangement uses TRBV18 and TRBJ1-2; 7 nucleotides line up with TRBD1. Here the sequenced sample was CD4+ T cells sorted from PBMCs, taken 5 days after the yellow fever booster vaccination. The CDR3: CASSTGQVYVYTF. The CDR3 bases are TGTGCCAGCTCAACAGGACAGGTTTATGTCTACACCTTC.